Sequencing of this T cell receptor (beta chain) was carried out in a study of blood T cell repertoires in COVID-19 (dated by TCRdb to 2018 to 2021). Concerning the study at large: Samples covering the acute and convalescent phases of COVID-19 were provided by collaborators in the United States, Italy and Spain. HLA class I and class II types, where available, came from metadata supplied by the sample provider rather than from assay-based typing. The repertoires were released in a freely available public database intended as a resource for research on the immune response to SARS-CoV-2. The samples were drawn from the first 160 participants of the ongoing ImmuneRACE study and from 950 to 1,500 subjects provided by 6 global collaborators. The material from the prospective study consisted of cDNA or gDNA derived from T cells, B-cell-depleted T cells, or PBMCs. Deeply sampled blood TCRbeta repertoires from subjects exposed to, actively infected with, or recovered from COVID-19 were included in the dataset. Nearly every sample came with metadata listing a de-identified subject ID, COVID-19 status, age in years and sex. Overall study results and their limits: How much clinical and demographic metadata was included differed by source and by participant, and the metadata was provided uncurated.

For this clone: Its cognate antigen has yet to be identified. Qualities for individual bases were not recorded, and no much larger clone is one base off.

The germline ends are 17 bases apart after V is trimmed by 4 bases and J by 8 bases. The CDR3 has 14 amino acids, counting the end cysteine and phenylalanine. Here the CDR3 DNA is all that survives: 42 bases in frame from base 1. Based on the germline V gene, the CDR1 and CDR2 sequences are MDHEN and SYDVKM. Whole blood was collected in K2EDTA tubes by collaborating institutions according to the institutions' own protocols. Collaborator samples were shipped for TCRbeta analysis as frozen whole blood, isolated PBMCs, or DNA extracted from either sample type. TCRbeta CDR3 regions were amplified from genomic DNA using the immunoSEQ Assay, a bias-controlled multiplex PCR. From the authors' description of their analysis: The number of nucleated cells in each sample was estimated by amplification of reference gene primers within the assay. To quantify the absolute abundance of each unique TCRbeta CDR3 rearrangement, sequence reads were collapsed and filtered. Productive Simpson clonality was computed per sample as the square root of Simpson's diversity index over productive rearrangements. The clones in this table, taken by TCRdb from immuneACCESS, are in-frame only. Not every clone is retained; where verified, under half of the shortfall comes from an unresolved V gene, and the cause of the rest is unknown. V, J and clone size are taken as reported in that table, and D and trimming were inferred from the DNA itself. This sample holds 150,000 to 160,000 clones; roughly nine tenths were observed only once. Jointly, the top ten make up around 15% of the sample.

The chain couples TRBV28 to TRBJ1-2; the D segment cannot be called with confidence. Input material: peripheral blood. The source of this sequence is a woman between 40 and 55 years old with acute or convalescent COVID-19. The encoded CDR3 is CASSSTPPENGYTF. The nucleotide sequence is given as TGTGCCAGCAGTTCGACTCCGCCGGAGAACGGCTACACCTTC.